The 10 T cell receptor beta chains below all came from one sample that was sequenced in a study of CD8 T cells in Susac syndrome (dated by TCRdb to the late 2010s). Library preparation employed the immunoSEQ multiplex PCR assay. RNA was extracted using the RNeasy kit, and 0.5 to 1 microgram was reverse transcribed with random hexamers. TCRdb reran the public reads through fastp at Q25 and MiXCR, keeping productive beta chains. Under each unique CDR3 protein, matching rows form one entry showing the most common genes and DNA. The sample table records nearly 110,000 distinct CDR3 sequences; approximately 93% of these occur just once. About 0.41% of the sample rests with the top ten. Sequencing was performed on CD8+ T cells from PBMCs. The receptors were gathered from a human donor with Susac syndrome.

This chain uses TRBV2 with TRBJ2-1; the D is unclear. CDR1 and CDR2 from the germline V gene are SNHLY and FYNNEI. This CDR3 has 14 amino acids. V shed 4 bases and J shed 6 bases, with 13 bases lying between them. CDR3 sequence reads: CASSGRGAANEQFF. The CDR3 DNA follows: TGTGCCAGCAGTGGCCGTGGCGCGGCCAATGAGCAGTTCTTC.

The chain employs TRBV24-1 and TRBJ1-4; D gene unclear. Per germline, CDR1 KGHDR and CDR2 SFDVKD. V was cut by 11 bases and J by 5 bases, with 11 bases left in between. CDR3 size: 12 residues. Here the CDR3 reads CAIREGNEKLFF. The CDR3 DNA follows: TGTGCCATCCGGGAAGGGAATGAAAAACTGTTTTTT.

V and J are TRBV6-1 and TRBJ2-7; maybe TRBD1 (6 bases). Germline V gene sequence: CDR1 MNHNS, CDR2 SASEGT. The CDR3 is 13 residues long. The germline V and J ends were trimmed by 8 bases and 1 base, with 12 bases remaining between them. The CDR3: CASSQGRSYEQYF. The CDR3 coding sequence is TGTGCCAGCTCACAGGGCCGGTCCTACGAGCAGTACTTC.

The CDR3 here is CASAGVLNTGELFF. The DNA of the CDR3 is TGCGCCAGCGCAGGGGTTTTGAACACCGGGGAGCTGTTTTTT. The genes are TRBV5-1 and TRBJ2-2, with a tentative D call TRBD1 (6 bases). The V gene's germline CDR1 is SGHRS and CDR2 YFSETQ. Trimming took off 7 bases at V and 1 base at J, with 11 bases between the two ends. This CDR3 comprises 14 residues.

The CDR3 reads CASSQDQPRESYGYTF. In DNA form, the CDR3 reads TGTGCCAGCAGCCAAGATCAGCCCAGGGAGAGCTATGGCTACACCTTC. The chain is built from TRBV3-1 and TRBJ1-2; a weak D match, TRBD1 (5 bases). This CDR3 has 16 amino acids. V lost 0 bases and J 4 bases, leaving 15 bases between the germline ends. Per the germline V gene, CDR1 is LGHDT and CDR2 is YNNKEL (reference sequence). Filled out from reference TRBV3-1 and TRBJ1-2, the complete variable domain reads DTAVSQTPKYLVTQMGNDKSIKCEQNLGHDTMYWYKQDSKKFLKIMFSYNNKELIINETVPNRFSPKSPDKAHLNLHINSLELGDSAVYFCASSQDQPRESYGYTFGSGTRLTVV.

The chain combines TRBV5-1 with TRBJ2-1; 8 positions agree with TRBD1. The V segment lost 4 bases and the J segment 7 bases; nucleotides outside the gene matches: 13. Looked up from germline, CDR1 is SGHRS and CDR2 is YFSETQ. There are 16 residues in the CDR3. CDR3 in DNA: TGCGCCAGCAGCGACGACAGGGGCTGGAAGGCGAATGAGCAGTTCTTC. Amino acids: CASSDDRGWKANEQFF.

The rearrangement joins TRBV14 to TRBJ2-7; D uncertain. Trimming took 3 bases from V and 1 from J, leaving 4 bases between them. This CDR3 contains 12 residues. Germline loops: CDR1 SGHDN, CDR2 FVKESK. The CDR3 nucleotides are TGTGCCAGCAGCCACATTTCCTACGAGCAGTACTTC. It encodes CASSHISYEQYF. Combining the CDR3 with reference TRBV14 and TRBJ2-7 gives the whole variable domain EAGVTQFPSHSVIEKGQTVTLRCDPISGHDNLYWYRRVMGKEIKFLLHFVKESKQDESGMPNNRFLAERTGGTYSTLKVQPAELEDSGVYFCASSHISYEQYFGPGTRLTVT.

The chain couples TRBV5-1 to TRBJ1-5; unclear D gene. Germline V gives CDR1 SGHRS, CDR2 YFSETQ. Trimming pared 0 bases from V and 1 base from J, leaving 8 bases between. This CDR3 has 15 amino acids. The CDR3: CASSLDNQSNQPQHF. The CDR3 DNA reads as TGCGCCAGCAGCTTGGACAATCAGAGCAATCAGCCCCAGCATTTT.

This clonotype was seen only a few times. The rearrangement links TRBV13 to TRBJ1-6, with D perhaps matching TRBD1 (5 bases). V dropped 2 bases and J dropped 1 base, with 6 bases sitting between them. The CDR3 covers 15 residues. CDR1 is PRHDT, CDR2 FYEKMQ, per germline (reference sequence). CDR3 nucleotides: TGTGCCAGCAGCTTAAGGGGTTCCTATAATTCACCCCTCCACTTT. It codes for CASSLRGSYNSPLHF.

The V and J genes are TRBV9 and TRBJ1-1; tentative D call: TRBD1 (6 bases). CDR3 length: 15 residues. Germline CDR1 is SGDLS and CDR2 is YYNGEE. Trimming took 4 bases from V and 5 from J, leaving 18 bases between them. CDR3 DNA: TGTGCCAGCAGCTCCTCCGGGACAAGTAGAACTGAAGCTTTCTTT. Its translation: CASSSSGTSRTEAFF.